The rows below give T cell receptor beta chains drawn from one sample of a study of PD-L1 blockade in urothelial cancer. TCRdb keeps only in-frame clones here, not all; method: immunoSEQ multiplex PCR. The repertoire consists of more than 45,000 clones, with about 90% occurring once and the leading ten covering roughly 10%. The sequencing used PBMCs, collected around atezolizumab (anti-PD-L1) treatment. Every receptor here comes from a man in his 60s with urothelial cancer. Both conserved end residues are part of each CDR3. A D gene is named only where the DNA matches it firmly. Clone size, where shown, is once, few, many, or a class for clones that have expanded.

v_call: TRBV5-1; j_call: TRBJ1-1; d_call: -; clone_size: -; cdr3_nt: TGCGCCAGCACCGCGGGACGGGGTTTCAATGAAGCTTTCTTT; cdr3_aa: CASTAGRGFNEAFF
v_call: TRBV18; j_call: TRBJ1-1; d_call: -; clone_size: -; cdr3_nt: TGTGCCAGCTCACCAATTGAGGAAGCGGGGGGGAAAGCTTTCTTT; cdr3_aa: CASSPIEEAGGKAFF
v_call: TRBV10-3; j_call: TRBJ2-7; d_call: TRBD1; clone_size: once; cdr3_nt: TGTGCCATCAGTGAGCCCGGACAGGGCGGGGACGAGCAGTACTTC; cdr3_aa: CAISEPGQGGDEQYF
v_call: TRBV6-6; j_call: TRBJ1-4; d_call: TRBD1; clone_size: -; cdr3_nt: TGTGCCAGCAGAGGGGGACAGGGCAAAGCCTATGAAAAACTGTTTTTT; cdr3_aa: CASRGGQGKAYEKLFF
v_call: TRBV7-9; j_call: TRBJ1-1; d_call: TRBD1; clone_size: -; cdr3_nt: TGTGCCAGCTGTGTCGGACAGGAGAACACTGAAGCTTTCTTT; cdr3_aa: CASCVGQENTEAFF
v_call: TRBV5-6; j_call: TRBJ2-1; d_call: -; clone_size: few; cdr3_nt: TGTGCCAGCAGCTCCGGGATTCTCACGGGGCAGTTCTTC; cdr3_aa: CASSSGILTGQFF
v_call: TRBV18; j_call: TRBJ2-5; d_call: -; clone_size: -; cdr3_nt: TGTGCCAGCTCACCAGAAATCGATTGGGCGCAAGAGACCCAGTACTTC; cdr3_aa: CASSPEIDWAQETQYF
v_call: TRBV27; j_call: TRBJ2-6; d_call: TRBD1; clone_size: -; cdr3_nt: TGTGCCAGCAGTTCCCGACAGGGGGCGTACTCTGGGGCCAACGTCCTGACTTTC; cdr3_aa: CASSSRQGAYSGANVLTF
v_call: TRBV5-1; j_call: TRBJ1-6; d_call: TRBD1; clone_size: -; cdr3_nt: TGCGCCAGCAGCCTTCCTAACGGGACAGGGGGCGTCTCCTATAATTCACCCCTCCACTTT; cdr3_aa: CASSLPNGTGGVSYNSPLHF
v_call: TRBV7-9; j_call: TRBJ2-1; d_call: TRBD2; clone_size: -; cdr3_nt: TGTGCCAGCAGCCAAGGCGGGGGGGCCATCGAGCAGTTCTTC; cdr3_aa: CASSQGGGAIEQFF
v_call: TRBV5-1; j_call: TRBJ1-1; d_call: -; clone_size: -; cdr3_nt: TGCGCCAGCAGCTTTGGAGGGAACACTGAAGCTTTCTTT; cdr3_aa: CASSFGGNTEAFF
v_call: TRBV28; j_call: TRBJ2-3; d_call: TRBD2; clone_size: -; cdr3_nt: TGTGCCAGCAGTTTATTAGCGGGGGGGACCGGTACGCAGTATTTT; cdr3_aa: CASSLLAGGTGTQYF
v_call: TRBV11-3; j_call: TRBJ1-3; d_call: TRBD1; clone_size: -; cdr3_nt: TGTGCCAGCAGCTTAGACCCACAGGGGGACACCATATATTTT; cdr3_aa: CASSLDPQGDTIYF
v_call: TRBV30; j_call: TRBJ1-1; d_call: -; clone_size: -; cdr3_nt: TGTGCCTGGGCCAGTGGGCGAACTGAAGCTTTCTTT; cdr3_aa: CAWASGRTEAFF
v_call: TRBV7-2; j_call: TRBJ1-5; d_call: TRBD1; clone_size: -; cdr3_nt: TGTGCCAGCAGCTCATCCGGGACAGGTTTTAATCAGCCCCAGCATTTT; cdr3_aa: CASSSSGTGFNQPQHF
v_call: TRBV18; j_call: TRBJ2-7; d_call: -; clone_size: -; cdr3_nt: TGTGCCAGCTCACCAGATTCTTTCAGGACCTACGAGCAGTACTTC; cdr3_aa: CASSPDSFRTYEQYF
v_call: TRBV4-1; j_call: TRBJ2-6; d_call: -; clone_size: once; cdr3_nt: TGCGCCAGCAGCCAAGTGGGCTCAAGACACCCTGGGGCCAACGTCCTGACTTTC; cdr3_aa: CASSQVGSRHPGANVLTF
v_call: TRBV14; j_call: TRBJ2-3; d_call: TRBD2; clone_size: -; cdr3_nt: TGTGCCAGCAGCCTCGGGGGGGCCGGCACAGATACGCAGTATTTT; cdr3_aa: CASSLGGAGTDTQYF
v_call: TRBV18; j_call: TRBJ1-4; d_call: -; clone_size: -; cdr3_nt: TGTGCCAGCTCAACTAACCAGGGTCCTAATGAAAAACTGTTTTTT; cdr3_aa: CASSTNQGPNEKLFF
v_call: TRBV27; j_call: TRBJ2-7; d_call: -; clone_size: -; cdr3_nt: TGTGCCAGCAGTTTCCAGGGGGGACCCTACGAGCAGTACTTC; cdr3_aa: CASSFQGGPYEQYF
v_call: TRBV5-4; j_call: TRBJ1-4; d_call: -; clone_size: -; cdr3_nt: TGTGCCAGCAGCAGGCCGGGAGATGAAAAACTGTTTTTT; cdr3_aa: CASSRPGDEKLFF
v_call: TRBV7-9; j_call: TRBJ1-1; d_call: -; clone_size: -; cdr3_nt: TGTGCCAGCAGCTTAATAGGCAGACTCCATGAAGCTTTCTTT; cdr3_aa: CASSLIGRLHEAFF
v_call: TRBV9; j_call: TRBJ2-5; d_call: TRBD2; clone_size: -; cdr3_nt: TGTGCCAGCAGCCCCGGGGGGGGCCGTGAGACCCAGTACTTC; cdr3_aa: CASSPGGGRETQYF
v_call: TRBV10-1; j_call: TRBJ2-5; d_call: -; clone_size: -; cdr3_nt: TGCGCCAGCAGTGATGGAGGCGGGGTAGGGACCCAGTACTTC; cdr3_aa: CASSDGGGVGTQYF
v_call: TRBV7-3; j_call: TRBJ1-1; d_call: -; clone_size: -; cdr3_nt: TGTGCCAGCAGCCTTACAGTGAACACTGAAGCTTTCTTT; cdr3_aa: CASSLTVNTEAFF
v_call: TRBV6-1; j_call: TRBJ1-3; d_call: -; clone_size: -; cdr3_nt: TGTGCCAGCAGTGAAGCTCTTCCGGGAGCCTCTGGAAACACCATATATTTT; cdr3_aa: CASSEALPGASGNTIYF
v_call: TRBV7-2; j_call: TRBJ2-7; d_call: TRBD2; clone_size: -; cdr3_nt: TGTGCCAGCAGGGCCCGAATAGCGGGGACCTACGAGCAGTACTTC; cdr3_aa: CASRARIAGTYEQYF
v_call: TRBV5-4; j_call: TRBJ2-2; d_call: TRBD2; clone_size: -; cdr3_nt: TGTGCCAGCAGCTCACGACTAGCGGGGAACACCGGGGAGCTGTTTTTT; cdr3_aa: CASSSRLAGNTGELFF
v_call: TRBV10-2; j_call: TRBJ1-1; d_call: -; clone_size: -; cdr3_nt: TGCGCCAGCAGGGCAGGCCCCCTGAACACTGAAGCTTTCTTT; cdr3_aa: CASRAGPLNTEAFF
v_call: TRBV14; j_call: TRBJ2-2; d_call: -; clone_size: -; cdr3_nt: TGTGCCAGCAGCAGCTACGAGGGTTACACCGGGGAGCTGTTTTTT; cdr3_aa: CASSSYEGYTGELFF
v_call: TRBV10-2; j_call: TRBJ1-1; d_call: -; clone_size: few; cdr3_nt: TGCGCCAGCAGTGGGGATTTAACAGGGGCTTTCTTT; cdr3_aa: CASSGDLTGAFF
v_call: TRBV5-1; j_call: TRBJ1-2; d_call: -; clone_size: medium-sized; cdr3_nt: TGCGCCAGCAGCTTGGATGGAAAAGAGGGCACCTTC; cdr3_aa: CASSLDGKEGTF
v_call: TRBV7-3; j_call: TRBJ2-3; d_call: TRBD2; clone_size: -; cdr3_nt: TGTGCCAGCAGCTCCCGGGGGGGCACAGATACGCAGTATTTT; cdr3_aa: CASSSRGGTDTQYF
v_call: TRBV15; j_call: TRBJ2-2; d_call: -; clone_size: -; cdr3_nt: TGTGCCACCAGCAGGAGTGTGGGGGGTGTTACCGGGGAGCTGTTTTTT; cdr3_aa: CATSRSVGGVTGELFF
v_call: TRBV18; j_call: TRBJ1-3; d_call: TRBD1; clone_size: -; cdr3_nt: TGTGCCAGCTCACCACTGGGACAGGTCCTCTCTGGAAACACCATATATTTT; cdr3_aa: CASSPLGQVLSGNTIYF
v_call: TRBV30; j_call: TRBJ2-7; d_call: -; clone_size: -; cdr3_nt: TGTGCCTGGAGTAAGACTCTACGCCTTAAGGAGCAGTACTTC; cdr3_aa: CAWSKTLRLKEQYF
v_call: TRBV7-9; j_call: TRBJ1-6; d_call: -; clone_size: -; cdr3_nt: TGTGCCAGCAGCTTAACTAGCTCCTATAATTCACCCCTCCACTTT; cdr3_aa: CASSLTSSYNSPLHF
v_call: TRBV6-6; j_call: TRBJ1-1; d_call: -; clone_size: -; cdr3_nt: TGTGCCAGCAGATTCGGAGGACCAAATGAAGCTTTCTTT; cdr3_aa: CASRFGGPNEAFF
v_call: TRBV30; j_call: TRBJ2-5; d_call: -; clone_size: -; cdr3_nt: TGTGCCTGGAGTCCAGGGGAGACCCAGTACTTC; cdr3_aa: CAWSPGETQYF
v_call: TRBV27; j_call: TRBJ1-3; d_call: TRBD1; clone_size: -; cdr3_nt: TGTGCCAGCAGTAGAAAGACAGGGGCCCCTGGAAACACCATATATTTT; cdr3_aa: CASSRKTGAPGNTIYF
v_call: TRBV30; j_call: TRBJ1-5; d_call: TRBD1; clone_size: -; cdr3_nt: TGTGCCTGGAGCTCCGGACAGGGGCTTTATCAGCCCCAGCATTTT; cdr3_aa: CAWSSGQGLYQPQHF
v_call: TRBV30; j_call: TRBJ2-2; d_call: TRBD1; clone_size: -; cdr3_nt: TGTGCCTGGAACAGGGGGGAGAACACCGGGGAGCTGTTTTTT; cdr3_aa: CAWNRGENTGELFF
v_call: TRBV10-3; j_call: TRBJ2-7; d_call: -; clone_size: -; cdr3_nt: TGTGCCATCAGCCCCGGGTTGGACAGCTACGAGCAGTACTTC; cdr3_aa: CAISPGLDSYEQYF
v_call: TRBV9; j_call: TRBJ2-3; d_call: -; clone_size: -; cdr3_nt: TGTGCCAGCAGCGTAGAAAGTCGGGGAAGCACAGATACGCAGTATTTT; cdr3_aa: CASSVESRGSTDTQYF
v_call: TRBV5-4; j_call: TRBJ2-1; d_call: TRBD1; clone_size: few; cdr3_nt: TGTGCCAGCAGGGCCGGGACAGGGAGGAATAATGAGCAGTTCTTC; cdr3_aa: CASRAGTGRNNEQFF
v_call: TRBV11-3; j_call: TRBJ2-5; d_call: -; clone_size: -; cdr3_nt: TGTGCCAGCAGCTTACGACAGCAAGGTGGAGAGACCCAGTACTTC; cdr3_aa: CASSLRQQGGETQYF